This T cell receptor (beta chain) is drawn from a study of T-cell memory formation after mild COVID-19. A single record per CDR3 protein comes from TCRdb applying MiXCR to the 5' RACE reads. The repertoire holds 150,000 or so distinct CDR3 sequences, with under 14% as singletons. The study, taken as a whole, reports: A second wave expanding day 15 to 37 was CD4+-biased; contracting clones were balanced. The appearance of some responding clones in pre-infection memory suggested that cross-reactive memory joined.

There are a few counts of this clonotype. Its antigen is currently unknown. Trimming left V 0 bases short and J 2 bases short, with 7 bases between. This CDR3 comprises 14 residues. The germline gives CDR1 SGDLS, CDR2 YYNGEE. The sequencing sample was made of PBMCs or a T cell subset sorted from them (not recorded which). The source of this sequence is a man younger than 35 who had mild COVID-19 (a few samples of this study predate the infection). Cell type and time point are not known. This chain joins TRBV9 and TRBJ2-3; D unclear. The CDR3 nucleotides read TGTGCCAGCAGCGTAGAGCACAACACAGATACGCAGTATTTT. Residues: CASSVEHNTDTQYF.